Judged by abundance, the clone carrying this T cell receptor beta chain is medium-sized (0.01 to 0.1%). Antigen unknown. J gave up 0 bases and V 2 bases, and 8 bases lay outside the gene matches. This CDR3 region has 16 residues. Germline V gene data show CDR1 as DFQATT and CDR2 as SNEGSKA (reference sequence). The Oncomine TCR Beta short-read assay sequenced DNA from cultured CD4+ T cells. TCRdb recomputed calls from the PCR reads with MiXCR, one row per CDR3 protein. The sample holds approximately 23,000 distinct CDR3 sequences, 35% to 40% seen once. This sample stems from a study of vaccination and CD4 T cells after COVID-19. Study-level background: There were six male and four female convalescents, and two of them were Hispanic. Regarding the study as a whole: A relatively small number of convalescent patients were studied, and no early post-infection timepoints were included.

Time point reported: late sampling 161 to 241 days after vaccination in three convalescent patients. Stated treatment: approximately nine-day PBMC culture with coronavirus spike peptide pools or control peptides (ViraFEST assay). Before TCRs were sequenced, ViraFEST expanded antigen-specific T cells with peptide pools. This sequence was found in a human donor who had recovered from COVID-19. The chain uses TRBV20-1 and TRBJ2-3; 7 bases map to TRBD2. The material sequenced was CD4+ T cells from blood, cultured in vitro, taken about 7 months after SARS-CoV-2 vaccination. The DNA of the CDR3 is TGCAGTGCTAGATGTGCTAGCGGTTCTAGCACAGATACGCAGTATTTT. Encoded protein: CSARCASGSSTDTQYF.